Below, one T cell receptor beta chain is given with its context. CD45RO negativity and positive selection for CCR7 defined naive CD8 cells, a population that excluded terminally differentiated effector memory CD45RA+ cells. A 200 ng quantity of DNA, tens of thousands of T cell genomes, went into the sorted-subset replicate PCRs. The table came from immunoSEQ multiplex PCR; TCRdb's copy has only in-frame clones and leaves some out. The sample shows roughly 2,000,000 clones, over 85% of them seen only once. Trimming shortened V by 9 bases and J by 0 bases, and 9 bases separated the two germline ends. CDR1 and CDR2 from the germline V gene are MDHEN and SYDVKM. The CDR3 runs to 14 residues. The sample is drawn from a study of shared clonotypes between healthy human individuals.

This receptor was identified in a man aged 18 to 35 in good health. The material sequenced was naive CD8+ T cells sorted from blood. The chain combines TRBV28 with TRBJ1-6, with D perhaps TRBD1 (5 bases). CDR3 protein: CASIQDSYNSPLHF. For the CDR3, the DNA is TGTGCCAGTATACAGGACTCCTATAATTCACCCCTCCACTTT.